This paragraph reports one TCR beta chain. What it binds is not known. Germline V gene lookup returns CDR1 MNHEY and CDR2 SVGEGT. CDR3 length equals 13 residues. This entry is derived from a study of T cells expressing NK-cell markers. General observations from the study: A few donors' CD3+CD56-NKG2C+ cells were dominated by the same clonotypes. Clones of NKG2C+ T cells that had expanded were of unclear HCMV specificity. Dominant NKG2C+ clonotypes in over 5 donors made up about 1.0-7.0% of CD8+ T cells.

Reanalyzing the 5' RACE reads, TCRdb keeps one entry per CDR3 protein, without DNA. The sample holds about 440,000 distinct CDR3 sequences. The clonotype comes from a woman aged 18 to 75 in good health. The chain is built from TRBV6-2 or TRBV6-3 and TRBJ2-3. Sequenced: blood T cells: a sorted CD56 or NKG2C T cell subset, CD4+ or CD8+ T cells, or bulk PBMC T cells (not recorded which). Here the CDR3 reads CASRSDSTDTQYF.